This TCR beta chain appears in the sequencing data of a study of T cell responses to AZD1222 COVID-19 vaccine. TCRdb keeps only in-frame clones here, not all; method: immunoSEQ multiplex PCR. The profile shows tens of thousands of clones, 80% to 90% of them singletons. This CDR3 has 15 residues. Trimming took 2 bases from V and 6 from J; bases not matched to a gene: 1. CDR1 is MDHEN and CDR2 is SYDVKM in the germline V gene. V is TRBV28 and J is TRBJ2-2, with 12 bases fitting TRBD1. This clonotype was obtained from an adult in good health. The source material was peripheral blood, sampled on day 0 of AZD1222 vaccination. As DNA, the CDR3 is TGTGCCAGCAGTTTAGGGACAGGGGGCTCCGGGGAGCTGTTTTTT. This translates into CASSLGTGGSGELFF.